The clone carrying this TCR beta chain was seen just once. The CDR3 loop spans 12 amino acids. CDR1 is SNHLY and CDR2 is FYNNEI in the germline V gene. Germline trimming cut 3 bases from V and 15 bases from J; bases unmatched to any gene: 7. The data were obtained in a study of CD8 T cells in Susac syndrome. Reverse transcription of about 0.45 to 1 ug RNA was carried out with random hexamers. Amplification of TCR beta CDR3 across 54 Vbeta and 13 Jbeta was performed with immunoSEQ multiplex PCR. TCRdb ran MiXCR on the immunoSEQ multiplex PCR reads and lists one entry per CDR3 protein. Found here are roughly 130,000 distinct CDR3 sequences, roughly 94% of them singletons; the top ten hold more than 0.25%.

The TCR comes from a human donor with Susac syndrome. The rearrangement joins TRBV2 to TRBJ2-1; 8 bases are shared with TRBD2. Material for sequencing was CD8+ T cells from PBMCs. CDR3 nucleotides: TGTGCCAGCAGTGATGCCGGGACTAGTCTGTTCTTC. Translating gives CASSDAGTSLFF.